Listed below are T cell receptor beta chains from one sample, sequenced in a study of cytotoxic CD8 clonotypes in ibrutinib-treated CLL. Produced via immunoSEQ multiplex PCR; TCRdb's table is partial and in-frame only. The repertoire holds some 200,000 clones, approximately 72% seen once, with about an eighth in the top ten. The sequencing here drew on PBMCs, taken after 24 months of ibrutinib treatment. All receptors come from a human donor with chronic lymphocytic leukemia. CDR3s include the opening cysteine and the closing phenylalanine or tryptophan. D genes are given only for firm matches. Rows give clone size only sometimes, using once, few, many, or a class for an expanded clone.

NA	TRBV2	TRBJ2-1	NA	CASSEVVGATGQFF	TGTGCCAGCAGTGAAGTTGTGGGAGCAACTGGGCAGTTCTTC
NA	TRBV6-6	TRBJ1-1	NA	CASSLQGNTEAFF	TGTGCCAGCAGTCTACAGGGGAACACTGAAGCTTTCTTT
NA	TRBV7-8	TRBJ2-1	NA	CASSLQGLGYNEQFF	TGTGCCAGCAGCTTGCAGGGTTTAGGCTACAATGAGCAGTTCTTC
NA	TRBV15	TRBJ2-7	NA	CATSRQAPYEQYF	TGTGCCACCAGCAGACAGGCACCCTACGAGCAGTACTTC
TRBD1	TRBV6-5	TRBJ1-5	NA	CASRQGAQPQHF	TGTGCCAGCCGACAGGGGGCTCAGCCCCAGCATTTT
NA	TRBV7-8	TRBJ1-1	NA	CASSSRLGGNTEAFF	TGTGCCAGCAGCTCCCGACTGGGAGGGAACACTGAAGCTTTCTTT
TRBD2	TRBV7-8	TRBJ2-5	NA	CASSSRREVQETQYF	TGTGCCAGCAGCTCCCGGCGGGAGGTCCAAGAGACCCAGTACTTC
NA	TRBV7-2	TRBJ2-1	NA	CASSWTRDNEQFF	TGTGCCAGCAGCTGGACCCGGGACAATGAGCAGTTCTTC
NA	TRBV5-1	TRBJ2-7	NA	CASSLVQNYEQYF	TGCGCCAGCAGCTTGGTTCAAAACTACGAGCAGTACTTC
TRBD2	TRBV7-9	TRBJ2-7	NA	CASSLSGIGSYEQYF	TGTGCCAGCAGCTTAAGCGGGATTGGCTCCTACGAGCAGTACTTC
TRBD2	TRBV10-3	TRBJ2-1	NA	CAISESDGRERDNEQFF	TGTGCCATCAGTGAGTCGGATGGGCGGGAGCGGGACAATGAGCAGTTCTTC
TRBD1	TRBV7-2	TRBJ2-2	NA	CASSPRDRGTGELFF	TGTGCCAGCAGCCCCCGGGACAGGGGAACCGGGGAGCTGTTTTTT
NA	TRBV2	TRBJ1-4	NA	CASRGNRDNEKLFF	TGTGCCAGCAGGGGCAACAGGGATAATGAAAAACTGTTTTTT
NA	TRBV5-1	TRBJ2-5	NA	CASSLQDAFQETQYF	TGCGCCAGCAGCCTACAGGACGCTTTCCAAGAGACCCAGTACTTC
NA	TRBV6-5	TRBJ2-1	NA	CASSLDVAGEQFF	TGTGCCAGCAGCCTTGATGTGGCTGGTGAGCAGTTCTTC
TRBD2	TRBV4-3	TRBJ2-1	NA	CASSQETAGDHNEQFF	TGCGCCAGCAGCCAAGAAACAGCGGGAGATCACAATGAGCAGTTCTTC
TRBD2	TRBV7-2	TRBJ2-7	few	CASSRLAGTYEQYF	TGTGCCAGCAGCCGACTAGCGGGGACCTACGAGCAGTACTTC
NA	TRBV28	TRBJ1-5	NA	CASTQAFFGNQPQHF	TGTGCCAGCACCCAAGCCTTTTTTGGCAATCAGCCCCAGCATTTT
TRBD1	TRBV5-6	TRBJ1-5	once	CASSRSTSGQGAGQPQHF	TGTGCCAGCAGCCGATCGACTTCTGGACAGGGGGCTGGACAGCCCCAGCATTTT
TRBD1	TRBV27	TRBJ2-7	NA	CASSPGQGLWTYEQYF	TGTGCCAGCAGTCCGGGACAGGGTCTTTGGACCTACGAGCAGTACTTC